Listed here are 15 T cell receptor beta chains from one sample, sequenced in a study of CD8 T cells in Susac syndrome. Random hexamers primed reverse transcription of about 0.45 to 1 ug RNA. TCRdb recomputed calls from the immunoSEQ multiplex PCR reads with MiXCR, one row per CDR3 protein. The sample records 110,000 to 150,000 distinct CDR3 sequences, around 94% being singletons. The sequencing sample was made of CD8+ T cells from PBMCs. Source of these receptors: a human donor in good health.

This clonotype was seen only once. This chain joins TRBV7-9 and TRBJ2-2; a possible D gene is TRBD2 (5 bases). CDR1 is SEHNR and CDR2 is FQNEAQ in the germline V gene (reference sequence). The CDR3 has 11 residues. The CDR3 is CAALVAGELFF. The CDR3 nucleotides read TGTGCAGCACTAGTCGCCGGGGAGCTGTTTTTT.

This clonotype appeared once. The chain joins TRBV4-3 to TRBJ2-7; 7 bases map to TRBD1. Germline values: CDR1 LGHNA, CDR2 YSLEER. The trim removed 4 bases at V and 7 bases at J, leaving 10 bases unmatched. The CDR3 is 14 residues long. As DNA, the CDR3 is TGCGCCAGCAGCCCTACAGGGGAGCTAGGGGAGCAGTACTTC. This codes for CASSPTGELGEQYF.

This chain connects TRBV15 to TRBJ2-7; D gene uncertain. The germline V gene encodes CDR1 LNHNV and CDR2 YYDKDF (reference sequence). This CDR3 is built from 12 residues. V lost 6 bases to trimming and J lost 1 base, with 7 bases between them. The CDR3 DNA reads TGTGCCACCAGTTCTGGGTCCTACGAGCAGTACTTC. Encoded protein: CATSSGSYEQYF.

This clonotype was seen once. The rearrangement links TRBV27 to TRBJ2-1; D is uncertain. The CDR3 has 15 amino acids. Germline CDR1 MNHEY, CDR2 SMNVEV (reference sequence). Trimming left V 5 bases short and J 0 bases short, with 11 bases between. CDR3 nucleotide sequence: TGTGCCAGCAGTACCGACATATTCTCCTACAATGAGCAGTTCTTC. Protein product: CASSTDIFSYNEQFF.

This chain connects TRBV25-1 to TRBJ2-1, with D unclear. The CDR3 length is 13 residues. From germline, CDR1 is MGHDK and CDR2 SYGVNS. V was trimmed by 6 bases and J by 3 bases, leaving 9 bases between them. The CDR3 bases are TGTGCCAGCAGCGTGGGAAGCTACAATGAGCAGTTCTTC. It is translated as CASSVGSYNEQFF.

The CDR3 sequence is CASSLGTSGALETQYF. The CDR3 DNA reads TGTGCCAGCAGCTTAGGAACTAGCGGGGCCTTAGAGACCCAGTACTTC. The chain carries TRBV7-2 and TRBJ2-5, with TRBD2 identical over 10 bases. V gave up 1 base and J gave up 4 bases; unmatched junction bases: 6. Germline V gives CDR1 SGHTA, CDR2 FQGNSA. CDR3 length equals 16 residues.

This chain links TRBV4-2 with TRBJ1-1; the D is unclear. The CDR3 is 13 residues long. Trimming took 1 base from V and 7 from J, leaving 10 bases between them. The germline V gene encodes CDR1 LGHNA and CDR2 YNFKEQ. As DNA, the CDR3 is TGTGCCAGCAGCCAAGCGGGAGGATATGAAGCTTTCTTT. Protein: CASSQAGGYEAFF.

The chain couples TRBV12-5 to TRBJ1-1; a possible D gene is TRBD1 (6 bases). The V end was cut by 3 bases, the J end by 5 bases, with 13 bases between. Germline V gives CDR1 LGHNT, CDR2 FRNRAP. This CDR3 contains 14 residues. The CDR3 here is CASGFSGAWTEAFF. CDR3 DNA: TGTGCTAGTGGTTTCTCAGGGGCTTGGACTGAAGCTTTCTTT.

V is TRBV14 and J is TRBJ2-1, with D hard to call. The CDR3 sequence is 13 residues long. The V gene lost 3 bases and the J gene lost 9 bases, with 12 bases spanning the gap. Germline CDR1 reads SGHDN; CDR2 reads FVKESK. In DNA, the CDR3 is TGTGCCAGCAGCCACACCTTTAGTGGTGAGCAGTTCTTC. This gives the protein CASSHTFSGEQFF.

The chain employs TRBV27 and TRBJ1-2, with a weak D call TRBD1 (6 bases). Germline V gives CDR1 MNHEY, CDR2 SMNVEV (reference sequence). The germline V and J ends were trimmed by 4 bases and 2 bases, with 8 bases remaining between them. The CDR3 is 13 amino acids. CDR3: CASSWGQNYGYTF. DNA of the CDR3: TGTGCCAGCAGTTGGGGACAAAACTATGGCTACACCTTC.

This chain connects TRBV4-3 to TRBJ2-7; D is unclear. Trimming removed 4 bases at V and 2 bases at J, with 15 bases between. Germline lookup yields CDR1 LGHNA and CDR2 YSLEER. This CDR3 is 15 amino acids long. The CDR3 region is CASSPFLDGAYEQYF. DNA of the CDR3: TGCGCCAGCAGCCCCTTCCTGGACGGTGCCTACGAGCAGTACTTC.

DNA for the CDR3: TGTGCCAGCAGCACCCGGACTAGCGGAGGCACAGATACGCAGTATTTT. This translates into CASSTRTSGGTDTQYF. V and J are TRBV7-9 and TRBJ2-3, with 10 bases aligning to TRBD2. Germline V gives CDR1 SEHNR, CDR2 FQNEAQ (reference sequence). With V trimmed by 5 bases and J by 1 base, 6 bases remained unmatched. This CDR3 has 16 residues.

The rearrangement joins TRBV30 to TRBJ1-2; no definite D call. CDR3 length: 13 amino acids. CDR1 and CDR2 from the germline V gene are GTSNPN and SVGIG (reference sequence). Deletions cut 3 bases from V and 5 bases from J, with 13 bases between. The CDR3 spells CAWRVVPGYGYTF. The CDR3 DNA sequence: TGTGCCTGGAGGGTCGTACCGGGATATGGCTACACCTTC. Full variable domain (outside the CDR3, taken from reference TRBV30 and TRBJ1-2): SQTIHQWPATLVQPVGSPLSLECTVEGTSNPNLYWYRQAAGRGLQLLFYSVGIGQISSEVPQNLSASRPQDRQFILSSKKLLLSDSGFYLCAWRVVPGYGYTFGSGTRLTVV.

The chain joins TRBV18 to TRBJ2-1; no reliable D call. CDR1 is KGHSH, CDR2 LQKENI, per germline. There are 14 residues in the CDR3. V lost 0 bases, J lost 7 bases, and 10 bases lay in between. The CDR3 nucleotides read TGTGCCAGCTCACCACCCTCATTCGAGAATGAGCAGTTCTTC. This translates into CASSPPSFENEQFF.

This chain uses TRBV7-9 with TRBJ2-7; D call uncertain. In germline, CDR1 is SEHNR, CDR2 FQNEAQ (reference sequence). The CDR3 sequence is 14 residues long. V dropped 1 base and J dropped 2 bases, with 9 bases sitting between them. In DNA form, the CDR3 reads TGTGCCAGCAGCTTAGGGCACGCAACCTACGAGCAGTACTTC. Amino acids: CASSLGHATYEQYF.